This T cell receptor (beta chain) emerged from a study of T cells after yellow fever vaccination. Study-wide results and caveats: Clones that expanded after primary vaccination mostly reappeared after the booster (nearly 98% CD4, about 89% CD8). Clonotype sharing between CD4 and CD8 compartments was small. Compared with primary, the secondary response was weaker and peaked at day 5, not 15.

Conversion of TCR transcripts into cDNA relied on 5'RACE template switching, which added a universal primer site and UMIs. Via MiXCR, TCRdb re-called the 5' RACE reads, giving one row per CDR3 protein. The data show around 310,000 distinct CDR3 sequences, 8.7% seen once. Only a few counts were recorded for this clonotype. Antigen unknown. The CDR3 sequence is 15 residues long. V was pared by 0 bases and J by 6 bases, with 12 bases between. Germline CDR1 reads SGHRS; CDR2 reads YFSETQ. The TCR sequence derives from a man younger than 35 who received the YFV17D yellow fever vaccine. The source material was PBMCs, sampled on the day of the first yellow fever vaccination. The rearrangement links TRBV5-1 to TRBJ2-2, with a weak D call TRBD1 (5 bases). The CDR3 sequence: CASSLARVSAGELFF. The CDR3 nucleotides read TGCGCCAGCAGCTTGGCCAGGGTTTCCGCCGGGGAGCTGTTTTTT. The whole variable domain, filled in from reference TRBV5-1 and TRBJ2-2, reads KAGVTQTPRYLIKTRGQQVTLSCSPISGHRSVSWYQQTPGQGLQFLFEYFSETQRNKGNFPGRFSGRQFSNSRSEMNVSTLELGDSALYLCASSLARVSAGELFFGEGSRLTVL.